There are many counts of the clone carrying this T cell receptor (beta chain). TCRdb reanalysed the RT-PCR reads using MiXCR and keeps one entry per CDR3 protein. There are approximately 520,000 distinct CDR3 sequences in the sample; 16% occur only once, and about 3% lies in the top ten. The sample is drawn from a study of response to subunit inactivated influenza vaccine. Trimming left V 6 bases short and J 10 bases short, with 16 bases between. This CDR3 region has 13 residues. The source was CD4+ T cells sorted from PBMCs, collected 23 months after vaccination. The sequence came from a man aged 50 to 69 who received an inactivated influenza vaccine. This rearrangement joins TRBV12-3 or TRBV12-4 to TRBJ2-1, with D uncertain. The CDR3 DNA follows: TGTGCCAGCAGATTGGATTCGATTTACGAGCAGTTCTTC. Translating it yields CASRLDSIYEQFF.